The following is a T cell receptor beta chain sequence with its context. Its cognate antigen has yet to be identified. Base qualities are not at hand, and no much larger clone is one base apart. This record comes from a study of OX40 agonist ivuxolimab in advanced cancers. Describing the broader study: Ivuxolimab, which targeted the costimulatory receptor OX40 (CD134), was an agonistic, fully human IgG2 monoclonal antibody. Intravenous ivuxolimab was administered to patients every 2 weeks at six dose levels: 0.01, 0.1, 0.3, 1.5, 3 and 10 mg/kg. Of the approximately 54 patients in dose escalation, 19 had hepatocellular carcinoma, some 15 had melanoma, 9 had renal cell carcinoma and 9 had head and neck cancer. The dose-escalation cohort was about 83% male with a mean age of about 65 years, ranging from roughly 20 to 80. Prior anti-PD-1, anti-PD-L1 or anti-CTLA-4 therapy was permitted, and 40% to 50% of dose-escalation patients had received checkpoint inhibitors. Partial responses occurred in three dose-escalation patients: two with cutaneous melanoma and one with hepatocellular carcinoma. Peripheral TCRbeta sequencing aimed to test whether ivuxolimab altered TCR sequence diversity and caused clonal T-cell expansion. The paper covers the monotherapy dose-escalation part of the phase I ivuxolimab trial, which included N ≈ 50 patients. Study-wide conclusions, independent of this receptor: In partial responders in the 0.1-3.0 mg/kg groups, normalized peripheral clonal expansion was found to be among the lowest, especially among CD8+ T cells. Which antigens the clonally expanded peripheral T cells were specific for was not determined. At doses from 0.1 to 3.0 mg/kg, clonal expansion was seen in both CD4+ and CD8+ blood T cells between baseline and week 6. Low levels of normalized T-cell clonal expansion were also shown by some nonresponding patients. On average, CD8+ T cells showed more expanded clones than CD4+ T cells after ivuxolimab.

Genomic DNA was extracted from sorted cells for sequencing of the TCRbeta CDR3 region. TCRbeta CDR3 regions were sequenced using the immunoSEQ Assay. Drawn from immuneACCESS, this table holds only the in-frame rearrangements with V and J called that TCRdb kept. Clones are partly lost; checked studies trace under half to an unresolved V gene and leave the rest unexplained. Here the sample has around 67,000 clones; roughly 87% occur a single time. Of the sample, approximately 1.4% is held by the ten largest clones. Patients with a history of autoimmune disease or receiving systemic immunosuppression were excluded from the trial. Peripheral blood for TCR sequencing was collected from all dose cohorts at baseline, on cycle 4 day 1, and on cycle 7 day 1. Samples were obtained from an open-label, multicenter, first-in-human phase I dose-escalation trial of ivuxolimab. Adults with locally advanced or metastatic head and neck squamous cell, hepatocellular, melanoma or renal cell carcinoma were enrolled in the trial. Before TCR sequencing, CD4+ T cells and CD8+ T cells were sorted from peripheral blood as separate populations.

Germline trimming amounts to 0 bases on V and 0 bases on J, with 3 as the count of junction bases outside the gene matches. CDR1 and CDR2 are read off the germline V gene as SGHDN and FVKESK. The CDR3, cysteine through phenylalanine, is 18 amino acids long. CDR3 DNA is the only sequence kept; it has 54 bases, read in frame from the first base. The chain joins TRBV14 to TRBJ2-1, with 12 central nucleotides matching TRBD2. The sample in question was CD4+ or CD8+ T cells sorted from blood, obtained in a trial of the OX40 agonist ivuxolimab. The source is an adult with an advanced solid tumor such as melanoma, head and neck, liver or kidney cancer. The DNA is TGTGCCAGCAGCCAAGAACCGACTAGCGGGAGCTCCTACAATGAGCAGTTCTTC. This gives the protein CASSQEPTSGSSYNEQFF.